These 30 T cell receptor beta chains were sequenced from one sample in a study of T cell repertoires in cytomegalovirus infection. MiXCR, applied by TCRdb to the reads, yields one record per CDR3 protein. The sample includes over 100,000 distinct CDR3 sequences, less than 30% of them seen just once. Their target antigens are unknown. The sequencing used CD8+ T cells from cultured PBMCs, collected from culture after CMV antigen stimulation. All receptors come from a human donor in good health (CMV status not recorded). Some clones in this sample may be carry-over from other donors' samples.

The J gene is TRBJ1-2, the V gene TRBV6-5; D is ambiguous. The CDR3 is made up of 15 amino acids. The germline CDR1 and CDR2 sequences are MNHEY and SVGAGI. The germline V and J ends were trimmed by 2 bases and 4 bases, with 14 bases remaining between them. DNA for the CDR3: TGTGCCAGCAGTTACGGGCGCGACCCGTTCTATGGCTACACCTTC. Translated, it gives CASSYGRDPFYGYTF.

V and J are TRBV12-3 or TRBV12-4 and TRBJ1-4; a weak D match, TRBD1 (6 bases). The CDR3 loop spans 15 amino acids. Trimming removed 4 bases at V and 5 bases at J, with 14 bases between. CDR3 protein: CASSSEQGLNEKLFF. CDR3 DNA: TGTGCCAGCAGTTCAGAACAGGGTTTGAATGAAAAACTGTTTTTT.

The chain combines TRBV4-1 with TRBJ1-2; D not certain. CDR1 and CDR2 (germline): MGHRA, YSYEKL. The V end was cut by 4 bases, the J end by 0 bases, with 12 bases between. The length of the CDR3 is 15 residues. The chain's CDR3 is CASSLGRTSNYGYTF. DNA of the CDR3: TGCGCCAGCAGCCTAGGACGGACCTCTAACTATGGCTACACCTTC.

The CDR3 bases are TGTGCCAGCAGTTACAAGCCCGGGACAGTGAACACTGAAGCTTTCTTT. Translation: CASSYKPGTVNTEAFF. J is TRBJ1-1 and V is TRBV6-2 or TRBV6-3; 7 bases are shared with TRBD1. The ends lost 2 bases at V and 0 bases at J; junction bases unmatched: 6. There are 16 residues in the CDR3. Germline values: CDR1 MNHEY, CDR2 SVGEGT.

The rearrangement links TRBV4-1 to TRBJ1-1; perhaps TRBD1 as D (5 bases). The CDR3 has 14 residues. V was trimmed by 2 bases and J by 0 bases, leaving 7 bases between them. Germline V gives CDR1 MGHRA, CDR2 YSYEKL. The chain's CDR3 is CASSQTGMNTEAFF. The CDR3, as DNA: TGCGCCAGCAGCCAAACAGGTATGAACACTGAAGCTTTCTTT.

This chain connects TRBV6-4 to TRBJ2-3; possibly TRBD2 for D (5 bases). The CDR3 has 14 amino acids. From germline, CDR1 is MRHNA and CDR2 SNTAGT. V was shortened by 6 bases and J by 1 base, with 11 bases between the two germline ends. In DNA, the CDR3 is TGTGCCAGCAGCGCCTTTAGCGGCACAGATACGCAGTATTTT. This gives the protein CASSAFSGTDTQYF.

This clonotype turned up a few times. The chain employs TRBV20-1 and TRBJ2-7; TRBD2 matches at 14 bases. The CDR3 sequence is 18 residues long. Germline assignment: CDR1 DFQATT and CDR2 SNEGSKA (reference sequence). V lost 0 bases to trimming and J lost 0 bases; unmatched junction nucleotides: 7. CDR3 DNA sequence: TGCAGTGCTAGAGAGGGGGGGACTAGCGGGGGAGCCTCCTACGAGCAGTACTTC. Protein product: CSAREGGTSGGASYEQYF.

V usage is TRBV2 and J usage is TRBJ2-5, with no clear D. With 8 bases removed from V and 0 bases from J, the gap between germline ends came to 4 bases. The CDR3 has 11 amino acids. Per the germline V gene, CDR1 is SNHLY and CDR2 is FYNNEI. The CDR3 DNA is TGTGCCAGCGGGGACCAAGAGACCCAGTACTTC. This sequence encodes CASGDQETQYF.

This clonotype was counted once. This rearrangement joins TRBV4-1 to TRBJ1-1; no clear D gene. V shed 1 base and J shed 4 bases, with 7 bases lying between them. Germline V lookup: CDR1 MGHRA, CDR2 YSYEKL. There are 13 residues in the CDR3. The CDR3 nucleotides are TGCGCCAGCAGCCAAGGAAGCACCACTGAAGCTTTCTTT. This sequence encodes CASSQGSTTEAFF.

This clonotype turned up a few times. This chain joins TRBV7-2 and TRBJ2-1; D tentatively fits TRBD1 or TRBD2 (6 bases each). Germline V lookup: CDR1 SGHTA, CDR2 FQGNSA. The CDR3 has 14 amino acids. Trimming took 4 bases from V and 7 from J, leaving 14 bases between them. CDR3 DNA: TGTGCCAGCAGCTCCCGACTAGGGGGGAATGAGCAGTTCTTC. This encodes CASSSRLGGNEQFF. The entire variable domain, with the rest obtained from reference TRBV7-2 and TRBJ2-1, is as follows: GAGVSQSPSNKVTEKGKDVELRCDPISGHTALYWYRQSLGQGLEFLIYFQGNSAPDKSGLPSDRFSAERTGGSVSTLTIQRTQQEDSAVYLCASSSRLGGNEQFFGPGTRLTVL.

There are many counts of this clonotype. The gene calls are TRBV7-9 and TRBJ1-2, with D unclear. Deletions cut 5 bases from V and 8 bases from J, with 15 bases between. The CDR3 has 13 residues. Germline assignment: CDR1 SEHNR and CDR2 FQNEAQ (reference sequence). The CDR3 region has the DNA TGTGCCAGCAGCCCGAATCCACTCTTCGGCTACACCTTC. This sequence encodes CASSPNPLFGYTF.

This clonotype was observed many times. The V call is TRBV7-2, the J call TRBJ2-1; 7 positions agree with TRBD2. This CDR3 is built from 14 residues. The J segment lost 8 bases and the V segment lost 6 bases, leaving 10 bases of the junction unmatched. From germline, CDR1 is SGHTA and CDR2 FQGNSA. CDR3 region: CASRANGGVHEQFF. The CDR3 DNA is TGTGCCAGCAGGGCCAATGGGGGGGTACATGAGCAGTTCTTC.

This chain connects TRBV29-1 to TRBJ2-7, with 7 bases matching TRBD1. J lost 2 bases, V lost 7 bases, and 5 bases had no gene match. Germline V gene sequence: CDR1 SQVTM, CDR2 ANQGSEA. This CDR3 is built from 12 residues. The CDR3 bases are TGCAGCGGACAGGGTTTGGCCTACGAGCAGTACTTC. Its protein is CSGQGLAYEQYF.

The chain is built from TRBV6-6 and TRBJ2-7; D tentatively reads TRBD1 or TRBD2 (6 bases each). Trimming left V 0 bases short and J 6 bases short, with 9 bases between. CDR3 length: 13 amino acids. Germline V lookup: CDR1 MNHNY, CDR2 SVGAGI (reference sequence). The CDR3 region is CASSYSWGAEQYF. CDR3 DNA: TGTGCCAGCAGTTACTCGTGGGGGGCCGAGCAGTACTTC.

The chain is built from TRBV7-6 and TRBJ2-5, with TRBD2 as a possible D gene (6 bases). The CDR3 extends over 16 amino acids. Per germline, CDR1 SGHVS and CDR2 FNYEAQ. V gave up 3 bases and J gave up 2 bases, with 16 bases separating them. CDR3 loop: CASSFGEAGIQETQYF. DNA of the CDR3: TGTGCCAGCAGCTTTGGGGAAGCGGGCATACAAGAGACCCAGTACTTC.

This clonotype was recorded at least ten times. This sequence joins TRBV18 and TRBJ2-1; D call uncertain. Trimming left V 2 bases short and J 8 bases short, with 7 bases between. CDR1 KGHSH and CDR2 LQKENI come from the germline V gene. The CDR3 consists of 12 residues. CDR3 sequence: CASSPAWDEQFF. CDR3 sequence (DNA): TGTGCCAGCTCACCAGCCTGGGATGAGCAGTTCTTC.

The table lists this clonotype with a few counts. The J gene is TRBJ2-2, the V gene TRBV11-2; D is possibly TRBD1 or TRBD2 (5 bases each). This CDR3 is 17 amino acids long. Per germline, CDR1 SGHAT and CDR2 FQNNGV. V was shortened by 3 bases and J by 0 bases, with 14 bases between the two germline ends. The CDR3 loop reads CASSLGRLVTNTGELFF. CDR3 nucleotides: TGTGCCAGCAGCTTGGGACGTCTCGTGACGAACACCGGGGAGCTGTTTTTT.

This clonotype turned up a few times. The CDR3, as DNA: TGTGCCACCAGCAGAGGACGGACAGACGTTTTTTATGGCTACACCTTC. Its protein product is CATSRGRTDVFYGYTF. The rearrangement links TRBV15 to TRBJ1-2; D is perhaps TRBD1 (6 bases). This CDR3 region has 16 residues. V lost 1 base and J lost 5, with 17 bases in between. In germline, CDR1 is LNHNV, CDR2 YYDKDF (reference sequence).

This clonotype was picked up a small number of times. The chain carries TRBV12-3 or TRBV12-4 and TRBJ2-3; D remains unclear. Trimming pared 4 bases from V and 0 bases from J, leaving 5 bases between. The CDR3 covers 13 residues. CDR3 sequence (DNA): TGTGCCAGCAGTTATGGTAGCACAGATACGCAGTATTTT. Protein product: CASSYGSTDTQYF.

This rearrangement joins TRBV11-2 to TRBJ2-3; 9 bases line up with TRBD2. Germline assignment: CDR1 SGHAT and CDR2 FQNNGV. This CDR3 comprises 14 residues. V lost 8 bases to trimming and J lost 2 bases; unmatched junction nucleotides: 5. DNA of the CDR3: TGTGCCAGCGGGCTAGCGGGGAACACAGATACGCAGTATTTT. Amino acid sequence: CASGLAGNTDTQYF.

The chain recombines TRBV13 with TRBJ1-2, with a weak D call TRBD1 (5 bases). CDR1 PRHDT and CDR2 FYEKMQ come from the germline V gene (reference sequence). This CDR3 is 13 amino acids long. Trimming took 4 bases from V and 8 from J, leaving 14 bases between them. CDR3 in DNA: TGTGCCAGCAGCTCAGACAGAAACCCCGGCTACACCTTC. This encodes CASSSDRNPGYTF.

This clonotype has just a few counts. The chain links TRBV4-1 to TRBJ2-1; a weak D match, TRBD1 (6 bases). The CDR3 has 16 residues. Between the trimmed V and J ends, which lost 0 bases and 1 base, there was a span of 10 bases. CDR1 and CDR2 from the germline V gene are MGHRA and YSYEKL. The CDR3 DNA reads TGCGCCAGCAGCCAAGAATGGGGGCTTTCCTACAATGAGCAGTTCTTC. This codes for CASSQEWGLSYNEQFF.

Turning to this clonotype: Given a much more abundant clone one base away, this may be a read error. The V and J genes are TRBV7-2 and TRBJ2-7; D remains ambiguous. Germline loops: CDR1 SGHTA, CDR2 FQGNSA. This CDR3 is built from 14 residues. CDR3: CASSLTGVPYEPYF. CDR3 coding DNA: TGTGCCAGCAGCTTAACCGGTGTCCCCTACGAGCCGTACTTC.

This clonotype was seen a few times. The chain recombines TRBV6-6 with TRBJ2-3, with 9 bases that match TRBD2. J lost 5 bases, V lost 0 bases, and 12 bases had no gene match. The CDR3 length is 18 residues. The V gene's germline CDR1 is MNHNY and CDR2 SVGAGI (reference sequence). For the CDR3, the DNA is TGTGCCAGCAGTTACTCGAGGGCCAGCGGGGGGCAGAGAGATACGCAGTATTTT. Protein: CASSYSRASGGQRDTQYF.

This clonotype has a handful of counts. The chain employs TRBV18 and TRBJ2-7; D may be TRBD2 (6 bases). Germline CDR1 reads KGHSH; CDR2 reads LQKENI. This CDR3 region has 13 residues. Trimming took 6 bases from V and 3 from J, leaving 12 bases between them. The CDR3 region is CASSSPTSYEQYF. The CDR3, as DNA: TGTGCCAGCTCCTCCCCGACTAGCTACGAGCAGTACTTC.

The gene calls are TRBV27 and TRBJ2-1; 10 positions match TRBD1. V dropped 0 bases and J dropped 9; count of bases not matched to a gene: 11. Germline V gene sequence: CDR1 MNHEY, CDR2 SMNVEV (reference sequence). CDR3 size: 17 residues. CDR3 nucleotides: TGTGCCAGCAGTTTATCAGTCGGTGACAGGGGGCAGGGTGAGCAGTTCTTC. As protein: CASSLSVGDRGQGEQFF.

V usage is TRBV13 and J usage is TRBJ1-1, with D possibly matching TRBD1 (5 bases). V was shortened by 5 bases and J by 6 bases, with 16 bases between the two germline ends. CDR1 and CDR2 from the germline V gene are PRHDT and FYEKMQ (reference sequence). The CDR3 consists of 14 residues. CDR3 coding DNA: TGTGCCAGCAGCCCGGCTAGTATGGGGGCTGAAGCTTTCTTT. Protein: CASSPASMGAEAFF.

This clonotype was counted a few times. The chain employs TRBV7-8 and TRBJ1-2; D not certain. Germline V gene lookup returns CDR1 SGHVS and CDR2 FQNEAQ. This CDR3 is built from 12 residues. Trimming took off 5 bases at V and 4 bases at J, with 8 bases between the two ends. CDR3 sequence reads: CASSTAVYGYTF. CDR3 nucleotide sequence: TGTGCCAGCAGCACCGCTGTCTATGGCTACACCTTC. Full variable domain (rest looked up from reference TRBV7-8 and TRBJ1-2): GAGVSQSPRYKVAKRGQDVALRCDPISGHVSLFWYQQALGQGPEFLTYFQNEAQLDKSGLPSDRFFAERPEGSVSTLKIQRTQQEDSAVYLCASSTAVYGYTFGSGTRLTVV.

This clonotype was observed many times. V is TRBV7-8 and J is TRBJ1-5, with D maybe TRBD1 (6 bases). Trimming shortened V by 2 bases and J by 6 bases, and 14 bases separated the two germline ends. Germline CDR1 reads SGHVS; CDR2 reads FQNEAQ. The CDR3 runs to 15 residues. CDR3 loop: CASSLYAGAGQPQHF. The CDR3 nucleotides read TGTGCCAGCAGCTTATATGCGGGGGCGGGTCAGCCCCAGCATTTT.

This clonotype was seen at least ten times. The J gene is TRBJ2-1, the V gene TRBV7-2, with TRBD2 matching 16 bases. Per the germline V gene, CDR1 is SGHTA and CDR2 is FQGNSA. The V and J ends lost 1 base and 15 bases, in that order; junction bases with no gene match: 15. CDR3 length: 18 amino acids. The chain's CDR3 is CASSLVWQEGTSGGVGFF. Written as DNA, the CDR3 is TGTGCCAGCAGCTTAGTGTGGCAGGAGGGGACTAGCGGGGGGGTTGGGTTCTTC.